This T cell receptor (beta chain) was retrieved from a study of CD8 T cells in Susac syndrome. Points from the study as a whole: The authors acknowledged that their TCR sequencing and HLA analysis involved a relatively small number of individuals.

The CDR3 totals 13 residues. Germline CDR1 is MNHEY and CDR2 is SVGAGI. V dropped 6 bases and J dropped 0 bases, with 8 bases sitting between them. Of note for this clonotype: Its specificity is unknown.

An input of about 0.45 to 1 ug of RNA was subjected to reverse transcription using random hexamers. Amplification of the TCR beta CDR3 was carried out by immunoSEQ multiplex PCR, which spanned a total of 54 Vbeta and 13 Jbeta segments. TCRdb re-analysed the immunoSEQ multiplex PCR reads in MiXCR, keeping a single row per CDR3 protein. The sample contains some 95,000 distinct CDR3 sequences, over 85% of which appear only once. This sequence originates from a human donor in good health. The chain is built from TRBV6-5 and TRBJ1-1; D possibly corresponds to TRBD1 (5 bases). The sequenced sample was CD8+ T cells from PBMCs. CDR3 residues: CASRTALNTEAFF. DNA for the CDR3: TGTGCCAGCAGGACAGCGCTGAACACTGAAGCTTTCTTT.